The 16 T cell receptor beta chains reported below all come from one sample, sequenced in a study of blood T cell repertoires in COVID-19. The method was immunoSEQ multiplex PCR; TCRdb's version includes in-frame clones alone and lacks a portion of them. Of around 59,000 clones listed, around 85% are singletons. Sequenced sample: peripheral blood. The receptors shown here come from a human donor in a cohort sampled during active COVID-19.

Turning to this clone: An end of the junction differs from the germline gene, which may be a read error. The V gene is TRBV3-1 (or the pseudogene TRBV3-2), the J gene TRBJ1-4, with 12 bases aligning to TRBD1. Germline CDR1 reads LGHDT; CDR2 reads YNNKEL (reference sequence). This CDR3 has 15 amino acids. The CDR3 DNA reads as TGTGCCAGCAGCTACCTCCCGGGACAGGGGGCTTCCACAGTTTTT. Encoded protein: CASSYLPGQGASTVF.

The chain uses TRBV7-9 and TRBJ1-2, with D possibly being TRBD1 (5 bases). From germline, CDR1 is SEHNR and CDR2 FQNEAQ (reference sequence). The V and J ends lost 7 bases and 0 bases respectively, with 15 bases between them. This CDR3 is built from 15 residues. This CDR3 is CASINSGGPNYGYTF. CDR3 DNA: TGTGCCAGCATTAACAGCGGGGGTCCTAACTATGGCTACACCTTC.

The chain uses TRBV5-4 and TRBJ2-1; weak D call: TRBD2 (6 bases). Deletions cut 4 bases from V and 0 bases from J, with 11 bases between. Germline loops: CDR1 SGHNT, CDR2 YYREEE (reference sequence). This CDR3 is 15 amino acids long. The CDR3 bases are TGTGCCAGCAGCCTGGACTACCTCTCCTACAATGAGCAGTTCTTC. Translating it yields CASSLDYLSYNEQFF.

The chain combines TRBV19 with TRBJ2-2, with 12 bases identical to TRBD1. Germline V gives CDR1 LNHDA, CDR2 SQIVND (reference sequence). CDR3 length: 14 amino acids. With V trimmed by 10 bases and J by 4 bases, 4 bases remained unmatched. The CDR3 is CATRDRGPTGELFF. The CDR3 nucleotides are TGTGCCACCAGGGACAGGGGGCCCACCGGGGAGCTGTTTTTT.

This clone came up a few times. This CDR3 reads CASSFSGRAGTGELFF. DNA of the CDR3: TGTGCCAGCAGCTTTAGCGGGAGGGCCGGGACCGGGGAGCTGTTTTTT. The rearrangement joins TRBV11-3 to TRBJ2-2, with 11 bases that match TRBD2. CDR3 length: 16 residues. CDR1 and CDR2 from the germline V gene are SGHNT and YENEEA. Germline trimming cut 3 bases from V and 5 bases from J; bases unmatched to any gene: 5. The full variable domain, completed using reference TRBV11-3 and TRBJ2-2, is EAGVVQSPRYKIIEKKQPVAFWCNPISGHNTLYWYLQNLGQGPELLIRYENEEAVDDSQLPKDRFSAERLKGVDSTLKIQPAELGDSAVYLCASSFSGRAGTGELFFGEGSRLTVL.

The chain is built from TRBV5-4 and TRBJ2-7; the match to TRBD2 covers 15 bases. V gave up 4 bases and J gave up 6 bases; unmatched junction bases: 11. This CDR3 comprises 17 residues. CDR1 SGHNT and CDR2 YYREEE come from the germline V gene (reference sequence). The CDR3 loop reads CASSPGLAGGPEGEQYF. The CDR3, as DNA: TGTGCCAGCAGCCCAGGACTAGCGGGAGGGCCGGAGGGCGAGCAGTACTTC.

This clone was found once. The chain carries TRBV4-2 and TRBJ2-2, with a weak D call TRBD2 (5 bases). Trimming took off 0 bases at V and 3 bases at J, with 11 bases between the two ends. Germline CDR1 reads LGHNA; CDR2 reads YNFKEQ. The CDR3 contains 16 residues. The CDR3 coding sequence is TGTGCCAGCAGCCAAGATCTGCTGGAGGACACCGGGGAGCTGTTTTTT. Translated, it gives CASSQDLLEDTGELFF.

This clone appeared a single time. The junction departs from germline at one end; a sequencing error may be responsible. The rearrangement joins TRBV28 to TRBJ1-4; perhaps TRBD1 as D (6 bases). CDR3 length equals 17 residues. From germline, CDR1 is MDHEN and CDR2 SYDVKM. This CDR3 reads CASGGQRGYNTNKKLFF. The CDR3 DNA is TGTGCCAGCGGAGGACAGCGGGGCTATAACACTAATAAAAAACTGTTTTTT.

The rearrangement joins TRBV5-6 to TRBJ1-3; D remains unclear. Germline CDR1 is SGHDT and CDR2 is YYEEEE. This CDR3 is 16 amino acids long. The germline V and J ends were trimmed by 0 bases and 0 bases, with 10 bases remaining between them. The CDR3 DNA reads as TGTGCCAGCAGCTTGGATGGTTACTTCTCTGGAAACACCATATATTTT. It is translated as CASSLDGYFSGNTIYF.

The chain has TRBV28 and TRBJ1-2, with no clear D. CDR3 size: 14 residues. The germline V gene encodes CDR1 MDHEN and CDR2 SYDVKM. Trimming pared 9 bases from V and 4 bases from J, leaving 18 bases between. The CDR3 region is CASTLGGLVYGYTF. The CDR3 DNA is TGTGCCAGTACCTTAGGTGGCCTAGTCTATGGCTACACCTTC.

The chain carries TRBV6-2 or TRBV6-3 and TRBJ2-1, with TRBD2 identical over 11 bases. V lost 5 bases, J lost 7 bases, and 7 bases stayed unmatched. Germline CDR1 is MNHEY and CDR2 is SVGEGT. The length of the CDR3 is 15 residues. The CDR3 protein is CASSPGLADWNEQFF. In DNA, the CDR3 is TGTGCCAGCAGTCCGGGACTAGCGGATTGGAATGAGCAGTTCTTC.

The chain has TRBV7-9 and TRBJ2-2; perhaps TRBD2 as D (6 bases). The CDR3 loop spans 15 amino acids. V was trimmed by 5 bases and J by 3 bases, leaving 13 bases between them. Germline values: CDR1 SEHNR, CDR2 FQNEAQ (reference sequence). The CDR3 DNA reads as TGTGCCAGCAGCCCGCGGGACTTTTACACCGGGGAGCTGTTTTTT. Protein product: CASSPRDFYTGELFF.

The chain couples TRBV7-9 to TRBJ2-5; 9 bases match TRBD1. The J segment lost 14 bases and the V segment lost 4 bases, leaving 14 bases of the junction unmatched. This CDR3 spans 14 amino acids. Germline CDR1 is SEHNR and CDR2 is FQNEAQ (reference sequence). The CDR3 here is CASSSTGGARADYF. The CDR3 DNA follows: TGTGCCAGCAGCTCTACAGGGGGCGCAAGAGCCGACTACTTC.

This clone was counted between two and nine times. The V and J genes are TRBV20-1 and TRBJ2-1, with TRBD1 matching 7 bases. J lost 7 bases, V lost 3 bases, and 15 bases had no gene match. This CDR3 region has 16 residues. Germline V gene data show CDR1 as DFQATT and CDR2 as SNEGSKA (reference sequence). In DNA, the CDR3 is TGCAGTGCTAGTGGGGGAACAGGGGCCCTGCAAAATGAGCAGTTCTTC. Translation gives CSASGGTGALQNEQFF.

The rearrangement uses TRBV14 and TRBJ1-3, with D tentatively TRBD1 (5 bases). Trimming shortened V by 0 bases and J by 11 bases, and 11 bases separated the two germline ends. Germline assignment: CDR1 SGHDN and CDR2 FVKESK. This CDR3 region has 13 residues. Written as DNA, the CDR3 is TGTGCCAGCAGCCAAGATTGGGGCAGACCCATATATTTT. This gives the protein CASSQDWGRPIYF.

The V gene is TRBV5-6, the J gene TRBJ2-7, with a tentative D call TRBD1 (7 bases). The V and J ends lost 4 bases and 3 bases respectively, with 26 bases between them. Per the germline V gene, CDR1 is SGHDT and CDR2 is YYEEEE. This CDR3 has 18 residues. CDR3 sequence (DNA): TGTGCCAGCAGCCTAGCTCAGGGGGGCTATTCGGGAGTCTACGAGCAGTACTTC. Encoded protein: CASSLAQGGYSGVYEQYF. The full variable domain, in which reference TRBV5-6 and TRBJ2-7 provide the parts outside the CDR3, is DAGVTQSPTHLIKTRGQQVTLRCSPKSGHDTVSWYQQALGQGPQFIFQYYEEEERQRGNFPDRFSGHQFPNYSSELNVNALLLGDSALYLCASSLAQGGYSGVYEQYFGPGTRLTVT.